Detailed here is one TCR beta chain. What it recognizes is unknown. This specimen comes from a study of T cell responses to AZD1222 COVID-19 vaccine. TCRdb's table, derived via immunoSEQ multiplex PCR, lists solely in-frame clones and lacks some. The data show about 160,000 clones, about 88% seen once. The CDR3 loop spans 14 amino acids. The ends were cut back, 1 base at V and 6 bases at J, with 10 bases in the middle. Germline V CDR1 and CDR2: MDHEN, SYDVKM. Findings and limits, study-wide: The span of vaccine-associated CD4 TCRs extended across spike, with dominance at 160-218 and 743-854. Females made up more of the donors, who were largely white British, and clonal diversity may have come out too low. Unmutated variant regions are reportedly the target of nearly half of TCRs that are spike-specific. The study sampled repertoires only after the peak T cell response.

The sequencing here drew on peripheral blood, taken on day 0 of AZD1222 vaccination. The clonotype originates from an adult in good health. The V and J genes are TRBV28 and TRBJ1-3; no clear D gene. The CDR3 spells CASSLSNPVNTIYF. CDR3 DNA: TGTGCCAGCAGTTTATCCAACCCCGTAAACACCATATATTTT.